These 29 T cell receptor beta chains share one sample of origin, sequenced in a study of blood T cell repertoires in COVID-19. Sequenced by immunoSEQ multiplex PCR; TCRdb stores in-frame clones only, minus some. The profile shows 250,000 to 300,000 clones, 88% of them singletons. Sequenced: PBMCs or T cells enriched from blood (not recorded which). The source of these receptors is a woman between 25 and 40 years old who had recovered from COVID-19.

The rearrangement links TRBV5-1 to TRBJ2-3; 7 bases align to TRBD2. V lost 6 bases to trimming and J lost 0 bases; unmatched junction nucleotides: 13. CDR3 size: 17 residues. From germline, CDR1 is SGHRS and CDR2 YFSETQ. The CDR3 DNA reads TGCGCCAGCACACCCCTCGGTGGGAGGGTTAGCACAGATACGCAGTATTTT. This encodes CASTPLGGRVSTDTQYF.

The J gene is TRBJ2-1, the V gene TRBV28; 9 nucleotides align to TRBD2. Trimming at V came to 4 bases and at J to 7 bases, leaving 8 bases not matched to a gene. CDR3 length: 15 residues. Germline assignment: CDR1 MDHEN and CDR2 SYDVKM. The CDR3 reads CASSSAGGQGNEQFF. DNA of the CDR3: TGTGCCAGCAGTTCGGCGGGGGGGCAGGGGAATGAGCAGTTCTTC. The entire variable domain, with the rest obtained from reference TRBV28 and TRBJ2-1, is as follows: DVKVTQSSRYLVKRTGEKVFLECVQDMDHENMFWYRQDPGLGLRLIYFSYDVKMKEKGDIPEGYSVSREKKERFSLILESASTNQTSMYLCASSSAGGQGNEQFFGPGTRLTVL.

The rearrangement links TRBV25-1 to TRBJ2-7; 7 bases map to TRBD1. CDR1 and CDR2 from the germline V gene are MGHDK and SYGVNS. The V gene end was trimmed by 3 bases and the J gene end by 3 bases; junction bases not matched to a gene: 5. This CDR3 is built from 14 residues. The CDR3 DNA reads TGTGCCAGCAGTGATTGGACAGGCGGCTACGAGCAGTACTTC. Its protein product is CASSDWTGGYEQYF.

CDR3 residues: CASSQDRGPIGAEAFF. In nucleotides, the CDR3 is TGCGCCAGCAGCCAGGACAGGGGGCCTATTGGGGCTGAAGCTTTCTTT. The rearrangement links TRBV23-1 to TRBJ1-1, with 11 bases that match TRBD1. TRBV23-1 is reported as an ORF; its role is uncertain. V lost 6 bases and J lost 6; bases outside the gene matches: 12. The CDR3 is made up of 16 amino acids.

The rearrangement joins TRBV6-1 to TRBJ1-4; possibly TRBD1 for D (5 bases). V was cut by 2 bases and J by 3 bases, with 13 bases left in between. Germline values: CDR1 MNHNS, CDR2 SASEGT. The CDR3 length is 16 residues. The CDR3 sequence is CASSERAGGANEKLFF. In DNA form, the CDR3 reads TGTGCCAGCAGTGAACGGGCGGGGGGAGCTAATGAAAAACTGTTTTTT.

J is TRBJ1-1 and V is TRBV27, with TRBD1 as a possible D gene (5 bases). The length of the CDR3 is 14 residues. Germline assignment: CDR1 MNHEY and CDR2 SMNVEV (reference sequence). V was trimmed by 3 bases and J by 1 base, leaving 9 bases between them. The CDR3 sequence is CASSLRQTNTEAFF. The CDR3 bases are TGTGCCAGCAGTTTGCGACAGACGAACACTGAAGCTTTCTTT.

The CDR3 region is CASMEGDRGRFGYTF. CDR3 bases: TGTGCCAGCATGGAAGGTGACAGGGGCAGGTTTGGCTACACCTTC. The gene calls are TRBV5-6 and TRBJ1-2; 8 nucleotides match TRBD1. V was pared by 6 bases and J by 7 bases, with 14 bases of the junction left unmatched. CDR1 SGHDT and CDR2 YYEEEE come from the germline V gene. This CDR3 contains 15 residues.

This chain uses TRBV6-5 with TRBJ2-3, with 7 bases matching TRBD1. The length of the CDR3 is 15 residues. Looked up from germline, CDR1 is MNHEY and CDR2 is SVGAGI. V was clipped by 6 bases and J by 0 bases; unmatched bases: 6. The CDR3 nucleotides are TGTGCCAGCAGCAGGACAGGACCTAGCACAGATACGCAGTATTTT. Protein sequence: CASSRTGPSTDTQYF.

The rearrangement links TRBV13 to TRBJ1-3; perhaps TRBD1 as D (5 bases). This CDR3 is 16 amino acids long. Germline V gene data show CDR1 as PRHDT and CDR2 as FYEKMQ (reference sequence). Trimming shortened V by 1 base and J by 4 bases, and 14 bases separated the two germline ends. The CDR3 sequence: CASSLDGGMAGNTIYF. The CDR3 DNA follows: TGTGCCAGCAGCTTAGACGGGGGGATGGCAGGAAACACCATATATTTT.

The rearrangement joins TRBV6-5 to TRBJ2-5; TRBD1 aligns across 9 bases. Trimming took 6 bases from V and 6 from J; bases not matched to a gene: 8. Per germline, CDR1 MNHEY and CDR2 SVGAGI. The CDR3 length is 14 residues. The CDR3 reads CASSRPGQGKTQYF. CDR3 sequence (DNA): TGTGCCAGCAGCCGACCGGGACAGGGAAAGACCCAGTACTTC.

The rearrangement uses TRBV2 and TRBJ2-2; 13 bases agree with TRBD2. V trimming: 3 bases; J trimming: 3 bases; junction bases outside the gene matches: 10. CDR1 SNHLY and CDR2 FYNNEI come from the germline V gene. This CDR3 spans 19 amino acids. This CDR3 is CASSDYGLAGEGYTGELFF. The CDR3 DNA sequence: TGTGCCAGCAGTGACTATGGACTAGCGGGAGAGGGGTACACCGGGGAGCTGTTTTTT.

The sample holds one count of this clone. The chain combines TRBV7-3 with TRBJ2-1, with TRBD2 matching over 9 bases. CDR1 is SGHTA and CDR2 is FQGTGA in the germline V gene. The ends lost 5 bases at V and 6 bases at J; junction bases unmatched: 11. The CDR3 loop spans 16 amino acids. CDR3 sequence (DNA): TGTGCCAGCAGCGACCCGCGGGAGGGTTCCGTCAATGAGCAGTTCTTC. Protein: CASSDPREGSVNEQFF.

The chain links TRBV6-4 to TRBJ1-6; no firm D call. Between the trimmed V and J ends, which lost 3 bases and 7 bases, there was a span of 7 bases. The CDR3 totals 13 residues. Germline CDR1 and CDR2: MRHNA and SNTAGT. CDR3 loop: CASSDSGNSPLHF. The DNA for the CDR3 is TGTGCCAGCAGTGATAGCGGGAATTCACCCCTCCACTTT.

The CDR3 DNA reads TGTGCCTTCGCCCTCAGGGGGCACAATTCACCCCTCCACTTT. Amino acids: CAFALRGHNSPLHF. The V gene is TRBV30, the J gene TRBJ1-6, with 8 bases identical to TRBD1. This CDR3 has 14 residues. Germline-derived CDR1 and CDR2 are GTSNPN and SVGIG (reference sequence). Trimming at V came to 7 bases and at J to 7 bases, leaving 9 bases not matched to a gene.

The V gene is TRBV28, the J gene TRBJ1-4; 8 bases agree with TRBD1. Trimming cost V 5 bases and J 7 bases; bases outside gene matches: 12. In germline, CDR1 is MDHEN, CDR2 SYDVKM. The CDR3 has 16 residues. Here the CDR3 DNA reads TGTGCCAGCAGTCTCACTGCCAGGGGGCTTGGTGAAAAACTGTTTTTT. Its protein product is CASSLTARGLGEKLFF.

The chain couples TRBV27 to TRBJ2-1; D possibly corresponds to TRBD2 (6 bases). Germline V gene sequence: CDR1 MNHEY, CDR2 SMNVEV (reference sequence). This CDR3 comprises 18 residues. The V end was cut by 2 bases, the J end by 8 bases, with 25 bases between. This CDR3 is CASSLEVPGAIPLYEQFF. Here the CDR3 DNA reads TGTGCCAGCAGTTTAGAGGTACCGGGAGCAATCCCCCTCTATGAGCAGTTCTTC.

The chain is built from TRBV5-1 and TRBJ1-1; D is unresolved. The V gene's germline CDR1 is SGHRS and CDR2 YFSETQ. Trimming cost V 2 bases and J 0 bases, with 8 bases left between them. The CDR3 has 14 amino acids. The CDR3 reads CASSFEGLNTEAFF. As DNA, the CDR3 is TGCGCCAGCAGCTTTGAGGGTCTGAACACTGAAGCTTTCTTT.

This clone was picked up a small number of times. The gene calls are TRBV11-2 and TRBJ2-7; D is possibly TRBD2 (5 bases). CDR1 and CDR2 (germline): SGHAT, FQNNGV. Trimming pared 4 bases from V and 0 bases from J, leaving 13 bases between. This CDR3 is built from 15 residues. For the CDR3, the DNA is TGTGCCAGCAGCTCGTCGGGGAGTCGCTCCTACGAGCAGTACTTC. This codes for CASSSSGSRSYEQYF.

This CDR3 is CSVRPAGGGGYTF. The DNA of the CDR3 is TGCAGCGTCCGACCGGCAGGGGGCGGAGGCTACACCTTC. The rearrangement joins TRBV29-1 to TRBJ1-2, with 8 bases fitting TRBD1. The CDR3 sequence is 13 residues long. The germline V gene has CDR1 SQVTM and CDR2 ANQGSEA. The junction had 11 bases not matched to a gene; V was cut back by 6 bases and J by 8 bases. Based on the CDR3 plus reference TRBV29-1 and TRBJ1-2, the full variable domain is SAVISQKPSRDICQRGTSLTIQCQVDSQVTMMFWYRQQPGQSLTLIATANQGSEATYESGFVIDKFPISRPNLTFSTLTVSNMSPEDSSIYLCSVRPAGGGGYTFGSGTRLTVV.

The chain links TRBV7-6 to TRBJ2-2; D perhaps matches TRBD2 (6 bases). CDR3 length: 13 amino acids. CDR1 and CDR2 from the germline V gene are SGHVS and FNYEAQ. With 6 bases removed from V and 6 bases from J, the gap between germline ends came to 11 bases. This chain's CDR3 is CASRSGVAGELFF. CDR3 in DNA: TGTGCCAGCAGGTCGGGGGTGGCCGGGGAGCTGTTTTTT. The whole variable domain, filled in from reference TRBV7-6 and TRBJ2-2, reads GAGVSQSPRYKVTKRGQDVALRCDPISGHVSLYWYRQALGQGPEFLTYFNYEAQQDKSGLPNDRFSAERPEGSISTLTIQRTEQRDSAMYRCASRSGVAGELFFGEGSRLTVL.

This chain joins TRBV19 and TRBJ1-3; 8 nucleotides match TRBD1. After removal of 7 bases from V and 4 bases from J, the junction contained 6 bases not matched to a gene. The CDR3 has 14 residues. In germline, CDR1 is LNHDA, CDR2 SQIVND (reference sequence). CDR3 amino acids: CASTGTGEGNTIYF. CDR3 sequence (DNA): TGTGCCAGTACCGGGACAGGAGAGGGAAACACCATATATTTT.

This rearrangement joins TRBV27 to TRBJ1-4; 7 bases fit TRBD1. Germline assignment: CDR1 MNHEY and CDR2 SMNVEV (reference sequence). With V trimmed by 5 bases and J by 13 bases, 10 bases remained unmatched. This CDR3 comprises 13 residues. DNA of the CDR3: TGTGCCAGCAGTCCCCGGGACAGCCGGAGACTGTTTTTT. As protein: CASSPRDSRRLFF.

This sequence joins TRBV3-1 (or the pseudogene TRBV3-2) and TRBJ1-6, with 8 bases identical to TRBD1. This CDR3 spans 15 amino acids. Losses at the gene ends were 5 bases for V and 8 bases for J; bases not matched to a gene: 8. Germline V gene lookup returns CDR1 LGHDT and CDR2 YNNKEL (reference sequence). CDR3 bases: TGTGCCAGCAGCGCCGGGACAGGAGGGGATTCACCCCTCCACTTT. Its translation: CASSAGTGGDSPLHF.

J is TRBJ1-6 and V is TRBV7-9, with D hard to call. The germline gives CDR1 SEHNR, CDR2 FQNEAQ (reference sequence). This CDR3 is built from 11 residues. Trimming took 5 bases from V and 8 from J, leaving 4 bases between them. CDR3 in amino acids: CASSLDSPLHF. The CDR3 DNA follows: TGTGCCAGCAGCCTTGATTCACCCCTCCACTTT.

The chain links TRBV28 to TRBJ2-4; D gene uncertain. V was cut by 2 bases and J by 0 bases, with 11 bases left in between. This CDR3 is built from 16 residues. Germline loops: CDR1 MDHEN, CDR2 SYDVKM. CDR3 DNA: TGTGCCAGCAGTTTAAGATGGTACTTAGCCAAAAACATTCAGTACTTC. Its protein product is CASSLRWYLAKNIQYF.

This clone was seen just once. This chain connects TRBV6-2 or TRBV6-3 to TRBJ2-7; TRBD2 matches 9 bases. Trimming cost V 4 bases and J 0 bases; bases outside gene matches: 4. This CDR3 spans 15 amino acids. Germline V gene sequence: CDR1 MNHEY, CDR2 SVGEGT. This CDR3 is CASSSRLADSYEQYF. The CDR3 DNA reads TGTGCCAGCAGTTCCCGACTAGCGGACTCCTACGAGCAGTACTTC.

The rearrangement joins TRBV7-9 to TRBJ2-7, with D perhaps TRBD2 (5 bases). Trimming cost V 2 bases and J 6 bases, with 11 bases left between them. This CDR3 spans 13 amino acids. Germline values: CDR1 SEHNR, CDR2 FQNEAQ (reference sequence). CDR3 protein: CASSLKLSGEQYF. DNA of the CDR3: TGTGCCAGCAGCTTAAAGCTAAGCGGCGAGCAGTACTTC.

The CDR3 sequence is CASSQRAGESTDTQYF. The CDR3 DNA sequence: TGTGCCAGCAGTCAAAGAGCGGGAGAAAGCACAGATACGCAGTATTTT. This chain uses TRBV28 with TRBJ2-3, with 8 nucleotides matching TRBD2. The CDR3 loop spans 16 amino acids. Trimming took 5 bases from V and 0 from J; bases not matched to a gene: 7. Germline V gene data show CDR1 as MDHEN and CDR2 as SYDVKM.

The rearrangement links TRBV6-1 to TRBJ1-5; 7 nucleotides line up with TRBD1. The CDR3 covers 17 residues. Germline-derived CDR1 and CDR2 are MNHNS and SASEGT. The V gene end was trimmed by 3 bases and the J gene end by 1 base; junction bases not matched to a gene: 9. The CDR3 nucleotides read TGTGCCAGCAGTGACCCGACAGGGATCGGCAGCAATCAGCCCCAGCATTTT. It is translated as CASSDPTGIGSNQPQHF.